Below are 21 T cell receptor beta chains sequenced from a single sample in a study of cytomegalovirus exposure and HLA in healthy donors. A multiplex PCR was run with 60 Vbeta primers and 13 Jbeta primers. Generated by immunoSEQ multiplex PCR, the TCRdb table keeps only in-frame clones and is missing some. The sample holds about 140,000 clones; roughly 80% are singletons and the top ten take around 1.3%. Sequenced sample: PBMCs. These receptors came from a female donor in good health and CMV-seronegative.

V is TRBV28 and J is TRBJ2-7, with TRBD2 identical over 11 bases. V shed 6 bases and J 1 base; nucleotides not matched to a gene: 8. The V gene's germline CDR1 is MDHEN and CDR2 SYDVKM. The CDR3 is made up of 16 amino acids. The CDR3 spells CASRLAGVGDSYEQYF. The CDR3 DNA reads TGTGCCAGCAGACTAGCGGGAGTAGGGGATTCCTACGAGCAGTACTTC.

The genes are TRBV28 and TRBJ2-3; D unclear. The germline V gene encodes CDR1 MDHEN and CDR2 SYDVKM. Trimming took off 3 bases at V and 5 bases at J, with 12 bases between the two ends. The CDR3 length is 14 residues. DNA for the CDR3: TGTGCCAGCAGTTTTGCAGTCTCAGAAGATACGCAGTATTTT. The encoded protein is CASSFAVSEDTQYF.

This clone was observed a single time. The chain is built from TRBV7-9 and TRBJ2-7; D is perhaps TRBD1 (6 bases). The V and J ends lost 2 bases and 3 bases respectively, with 14 bases between them. CDR3 length: 15 residues. Germline CDR1 and CDR2: SEHNR and FQNEAQ (reference sequence). In DNA form, the CDR3 reads TGTGCCAGCAGCTTAAAACAGGGAAAAGGCTACGAGCAGTACTTC. It specifies CASSLKQGKGYEQYF.

The chain has TRBV6-5 and TRBJ2-2; D is undetermined. Germline lookup yields CDR1 MNHEY and CDR2 SVGAGI. V was clipped by 0 bases and J by 3 bases, with 8 bases between them. This CDR3 is 15 amino acids long. The CDR3 DNA reads as TGTGCCAGCAGTTACTCCACAACCCACACCGGGGAGCTGTTTTTT. It is translated as CASSYSTTHTGELFF.

This chain links TRBV5-4 with TRBJ2-1; 10 nucleotides agree with TRBD2. Germline CDR1 reads SGHNT; CDR2 reads YYREEE (reference sequence). The CDR3 is 14 amino acids. Losses at the gene ends were 2 bases for V and 8 bases for J; bases not matched to a gene: 4. The CDR3 sequence: CASSLAGGPDEQFF. DNA for the CDR3: TGTGCCAGCAGCTTAGCGGGAGGGCCAGATGAGCAGTTCTTC.

This chain links TRBV25-1 with TRBJ2-1; 7 bases match TRBD2. J gave up 7 bases and V 3 bases, and 6 bases lay outside the gene matches. Germline V gene lookup returns CDR1 MGHDK and CDR2 SYGVNS. This CDR3 is 14 amino acids long. The chain's CDR3 is CASSDNLGGNEQFF. The CDR3, as DNA: TGTGCCAGCAGTGACAACCTCGGGGGGAATGAGCAGTTCTTC.

This chain links TRBV5-1 with TRBJ2-3; TRBD2 might be the D (5 bases). The V gene lost 0 bases and the J gene lost 0 bases, with 8 bases spanning the gap. The CDR3 is made up of 15 amino acids. Germline CDR1 and CDR2: SGHRS and YFSETQ. The DNA for the CDR3 is TGCGCCAGCAGCTTGGCGGGATCGAGCACAGATACGCAGTATTTT. Translating gives CASSLAGSSTDTQYF.

With respect to this clone: Germline and junction disagree at one end, which may indicate a read error. V usage is TRBV15 and J usage is TRBJ1-4; D gene unclear. This CDR3 region has 16 residues. Per germline, CDR1 LNHNV and CDR2 YYDKDF (reference sequence). CDR3 bases: TGTGCCGCCAGCAGAGAGGTTCGGGGTACTGGGAAAAAACTGTTTTTT. Residues: CAASREVRGTGKKLFF.

J is TRBJ2-5 and V is TRBV15, with TRBD2 identical over 7 bases. This CDR3 is 14 amino acids long. Trimming took 7 bases from V and 4 from J; bases not matched to a gene: 9. From germline, CDR1 is LNHNV and CDR2 YYDKDF (reference sequence). The CDR3 DNA reads TGTGCCACCACCAATCTAGCGGTTAGAGAGACCCAGTACTTC. Translation: CATTNLAVRETQYF.

Only one count was recorded for this clone. This rearrangement joins TRBV10-3 to TRBJ2-7, with a possible D match to TRBD2 (5 bases). The V and J ends lost 8 bases and 3 bases respectively, with 17 bases between them. Germline V gene lookup returns CDR1 ENHRY and CDR2 SYGVKD. The CDR3 runs to 14 residues. CDR3 residues: CAIAPQAGFYEQYF. CDR3 DNA: TGTGCCATCGCCCCCCAGGCGGGCTTCTACGAGCAGTACTTC.

The genes are TRBV2 and TRBJ2-2, with D possibly being TRBD1 (6 bases). CDR1 SNHLY and CDR2 FYNNEI come from the germline V gene. The CDR3 runs 15 residues. Trimming pared 6 bases from V and 0 bases from J, leaving 11 bases between. The CDR3 loop is CASSQGHPNTGELFF. The DNA of the CDR3 is TGTGCCAGCAGCCAGGGACACCCGAACACCGGGGAGCTGTTTTTT.

This clone showed up just a few times. The genes are TRBV6-5 and TRBJ1-5; possibly TRBD1 for D (5 bases). V lost 10 bases to trimming and J lost 0 bases, with 10 bases between them. Germline V CDR1 and CDR2: MNHEY, SVGAGI. This CDR3 comprises 13 residues. This CDR3 reads CATRGYSNQPQHF. The DNA of the CDR3 is TGTGCCACCCGGGGGTATAGCAATCAGCCCCAGCATTTT.

The chain employs TRBV4-2 and TRBJ2-6; the D is unclear. Trimming stripped 4 bases from V and 0 bases from J, with 4 bases between. Germline CDR1 LGHNA, CDR2 YNFKEQ. The CDR3 covers 14 residues. The CDR3 sequence: CASSPSSGANVLTF. In DNA form, the CDR3 reads TGTGCCAGCAGCCCTTCCTCTGGGGCCAACGTCCTGACTTTC.

The chain joins TRBV28 to TRBJ1-2, with no clear D. Per germline, CDR1 MDHEN and CDR2 SYDVKM. V gave up 2 bases and J gave up 6 bases, with 10 bases separating them. This CDR3 comprises 13 residues. This chain's CDR3 is CASSLPGYDGYTF. CDR3 coding DNA: TGTGCCAGCAGTTTACCGGGGTACGATGGCTACACCTTC.

The chain employs TRBV2 and TRBJ2-2, with TRBD1 matching over 8 bases. The CDR3 spans 15 residues. The ends lost 6 bases at V and 1 base at J; junction bases unmatched: 4. CDR1 is SNHLY and CDR2 is FYNNEI in the germline V gene. The CDR3 coding sequence is TGTGCCAGCAGCTCCGGGACAGGGAACACCGGGGAGCTGTTTTTT. It specifies CASSSGTGNTGELFF.

This sequence joins TRBV7-9 and TRBJ1-5; D remains ambiguous. Trimming pared 1 base from V and 4 bases from J, leaving 8 bases between. This CDR3 contains 14 residues. CDR1 and CDR2 (germline): SEHNR, FQNEAQ (reference sequence). The CDR3 reads CASSLGPGNQPQHF. The DNA for the CDR3 is TGTGCCAGCAGCTTAGGGCCGGGTAATCAGCCCCAGCATTTT.

The chain employs TRBV19 and TRBJ1-2; 7 bases line up with TRBD1. CDR1 is LNHDA, CDR2 SQIVND, per germline (reference sequence). This CDR3 spans 13 amino acids. V shed 9 bases and J 0 bases; nucleotides not matched to a gene: 4. CDR3 nucleotides: TGTGCCAGCCGGGACAGACCTAACTATGGCTACACCTTC. Encoded protein: CASRDRPNYGYTF.

This clone was found a few times. The chain is built from TRBV10-3 and TRBJ1-1; the match to TRBD1 covers 7 bases. V dropped 2 bases and J dropped 0; count of bases not matched to a gene: 6. The germline V gene encodes CDR1 ENHRY and CDR2 SYGVKD. The CDR3 runs to 16 residues. CDR3 coding DNA: TGTGCCATCAGTGAGAGGGGGCAAAACGTGAACACTGAAGCTTTCTTT. This translates into CAISERGQNVNTEAFF.

V gene TRBV6-5 combines with J gene TRBJ2-1, with 7 bases identical to TRBD1. The CDR3 has 14 amino acids. Germline lookup yields CDR1 MNHEY and CDR2 SVGAGI. Trimming took 6 bases from V and 9 from J; bases not matched to a gene: 11. The CDR3 nucleotides are TGTGCCAGCAGCCGGAATGAGGGGGCTTCTGAGCAGTTCTTC. Amino acid sequence: CASSRNEGASEQFF.

The chain has TRBV5-6 and TRBJ2-5; 12 nucleotides agree with TRBD1. Germline V gene data show CDR1 as SGHDT and CDR2 as YYEEEE. Germline trimming cut 0 bases from V and 1 base from J; bases unmatched to any gene: 4. CDR3 length: 17 residues. The CDR3 reads CASSLEGQGAFQETQYF. CDR3 nucleotides: TGTGCCAGCAGCTTGGAGGGACAGGGGGCATTCCAAGAGACCCAGTACTTC.

The rearrangement links TRBV28 to TRBJ1-1; D call uncertain. The V gene's germline CDR1 is MDHEN and CDR2 SYDVKM. Trimming removed 3 bases from V and 1 base from J, with 9 bases in between. This CDR3 contains 14 residues. CDR3 coding DNA: TGTGCCAGCAGTTTGGCACAGAGGAACACTGAAGCTTTCTTT. The encoded protein is CASSLAQRNTEAFF.